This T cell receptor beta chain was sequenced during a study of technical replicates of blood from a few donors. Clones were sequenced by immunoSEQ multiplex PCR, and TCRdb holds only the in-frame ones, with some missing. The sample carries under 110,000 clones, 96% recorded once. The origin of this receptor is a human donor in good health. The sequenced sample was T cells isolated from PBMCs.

DNA of the CDR3: TGTGCCAGCAGTGTAACGGCGGGAGGAATTGGCGAGCAGTTCTTC. This codes for CASSVTAGGIGEQFF. The chain joins TRBV2 to TRBJ2-1, with TRBD2 matching 8 bases. The CDR3 has 15 amino acids. V was pared by 4 bases and J by 10 bases, with 12 bases of the junction left unmatched. Germline V CDR1 and CDR2: SNHLY, FYNNEI.